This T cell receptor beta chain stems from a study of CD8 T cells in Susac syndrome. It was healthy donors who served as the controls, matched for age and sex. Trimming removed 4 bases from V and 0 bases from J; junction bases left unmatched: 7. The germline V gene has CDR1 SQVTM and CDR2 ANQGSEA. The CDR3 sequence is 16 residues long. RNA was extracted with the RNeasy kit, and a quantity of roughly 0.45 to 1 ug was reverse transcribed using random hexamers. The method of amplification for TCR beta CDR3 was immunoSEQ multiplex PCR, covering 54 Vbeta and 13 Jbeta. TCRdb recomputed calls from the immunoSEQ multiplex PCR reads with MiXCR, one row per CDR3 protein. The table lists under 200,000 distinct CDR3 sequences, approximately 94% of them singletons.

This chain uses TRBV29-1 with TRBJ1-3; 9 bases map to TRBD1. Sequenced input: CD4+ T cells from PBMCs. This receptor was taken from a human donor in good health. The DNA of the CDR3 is TGCAGCGTTGCGACAGGGGGAGGGTACTCTGGAAACACCATATATTTT. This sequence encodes CSVATGGGYSGNTIYF.